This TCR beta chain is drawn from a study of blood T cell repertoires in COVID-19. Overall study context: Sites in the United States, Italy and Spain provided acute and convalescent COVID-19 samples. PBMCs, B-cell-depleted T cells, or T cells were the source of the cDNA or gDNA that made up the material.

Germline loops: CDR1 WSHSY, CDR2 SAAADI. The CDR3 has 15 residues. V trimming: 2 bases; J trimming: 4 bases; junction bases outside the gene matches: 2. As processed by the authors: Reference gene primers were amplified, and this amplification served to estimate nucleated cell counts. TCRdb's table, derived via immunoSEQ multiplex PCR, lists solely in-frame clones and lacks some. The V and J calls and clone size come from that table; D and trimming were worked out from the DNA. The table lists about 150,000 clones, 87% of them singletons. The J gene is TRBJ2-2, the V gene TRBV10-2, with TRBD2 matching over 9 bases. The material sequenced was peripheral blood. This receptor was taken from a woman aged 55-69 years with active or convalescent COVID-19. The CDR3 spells CASSEAGGRTGELFF. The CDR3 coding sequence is TGCGCCAGCAGTGAGGCGGGGGGGCGCACCGGGGAGCTGTTTTTT.